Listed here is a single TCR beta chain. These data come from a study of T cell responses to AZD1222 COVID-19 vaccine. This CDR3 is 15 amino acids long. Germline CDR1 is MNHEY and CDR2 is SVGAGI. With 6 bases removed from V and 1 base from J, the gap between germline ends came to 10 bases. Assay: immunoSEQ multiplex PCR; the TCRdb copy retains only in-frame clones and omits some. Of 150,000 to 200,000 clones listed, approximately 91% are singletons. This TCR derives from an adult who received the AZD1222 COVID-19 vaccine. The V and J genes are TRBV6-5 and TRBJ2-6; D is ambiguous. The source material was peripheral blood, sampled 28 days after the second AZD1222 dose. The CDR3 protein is CASSPFQSGANVLTF. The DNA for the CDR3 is TGTGCCAGCAGCCCATTCCAATCTGGGGCCAACGTCCTGACTTTC.